The entry below gives a single T cell receptor beta chain sequence along with its context. The data belong to a study of blood T cell repertoires in COVID-19. J lost 7 bases, V lost 2 bases, and 11 bases had no gene match. Germline CDR1 and CDR2: SEHNR and FQNEAQ (reference sequence). CDR3 length equals 15 residues. Under the authors' procedure: Nucleated cell counts were estimated from reference gene primer amplification. Sequenced by immunoSEQ multiplex PCR; TCRdb stores in-frame clones only, minus some. That table is the source of V, J and clone size, and D and trimming were worked out from the DNA. This table has tens of thousands of clones, about 72% appearing once.

Material: peripheral blood. V gene TRBV7-9 combines with J gene TRBJ2-7, with 7 bases matching TRBD1. This TCR was sampled from a woman aged 55-70 years with acute or convalescent COVID-19. The CDR3 reads CASSLRDSAFGEQYF. CDR3 nucleotide sequence: TGTGCCAGCAGCTTAAGGGACAGCGCTTTCGGGGAGCAGTACTTC.